This T cell receptor (beta chain) appears in the sequencing data of a study of blood T cell repertoires in COVID-19. Background on the study: PBMCs, B-cell-depleted T cells, or T cells provided the cDNA or gDNA that made up the material.

The data were produced by immunoSEQ multiplex PCR, yet TCRdb's version contains in-frame clones alone and is incomplete. This sample has under 250,000 clones, with approximately 78% found just once. The clonotype originates from a woman between 65 and 79 years old with COVID-19, enrolled during active disease. The specimen sequenced was peripheral blood.

In nucleotides, the CDR3 is TGTGCCAGCAGCTTGGGCGGGGAGGGACAGCCCCAGCATTTT. Its protein is CASSLGGEGQPQHF. V gene TRBV5-4 combines with J gene TRBJ1-5; no firm D call. V lost 0 bases, J lost 7 bases, and 11 bases lay in between. The germline gives CDR1 SGHNT, CDR2 YYREEE (reference sequence). This CDR3 spans 14 amino acids.